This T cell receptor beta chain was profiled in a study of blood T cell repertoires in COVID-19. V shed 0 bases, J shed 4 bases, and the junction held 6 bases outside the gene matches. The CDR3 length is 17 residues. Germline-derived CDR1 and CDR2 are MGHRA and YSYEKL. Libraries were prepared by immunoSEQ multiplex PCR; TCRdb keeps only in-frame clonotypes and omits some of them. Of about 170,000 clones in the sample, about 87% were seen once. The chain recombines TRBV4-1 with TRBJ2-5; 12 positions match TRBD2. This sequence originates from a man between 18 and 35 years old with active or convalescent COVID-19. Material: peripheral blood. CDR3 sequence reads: CASSQDRASGRGETQYF. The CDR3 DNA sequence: TGCGCCAGCAGCCAAGATAGGGCTAGCGGGAGGGGAGAGACCCAGTACTTC.